This TCR beta chain was obtained from a study of T cell responses to AZD1222 COVID-19 vaccine. Regarding the study as a whole: Among vaccine-associated CD4 TCRs, coverage spanned spike, with dominance at 160-218 and 743-854. Just 5 or 6 AZD1222 recipients tested seropositive at baseline. Spike-specific TCR breadth and depth were elevated following two AZD1222 doses. Repertoires were collected only later (after the peak T cell response had occurred).

Turning to this clone: Its target is unknown.

The CDR3 covers 14 residues. From germline, CDR1 is LGHDT and CDR2 YNNKEL (reference sequence). V shed 3 bases and J shed 6 bases, with 14 bases lying between them. Libraries were prepared by immunoSEQ multiplex PCR; TCRdb keeps only in-frame clonotypes and omits some of them. Here the sample spans 100,000 to 150,000 clones, around 90% being singletons. This specimen consisted of peripheral blood, obtained on day 0 of AZD1222 vaccination. The rearrangement links TRBV3-1 (or the pseudogene TRBV3-2) to TRBJ1-1; D unclear. The receptor's source is an adult in good health. This CDR3 reads CASSQRREPPEAFF. CDR3 nucleotide sequence: TGTGCCAGCAGCCAGAGGCGGGAACCCCCTGAAGCTTTCTTT.